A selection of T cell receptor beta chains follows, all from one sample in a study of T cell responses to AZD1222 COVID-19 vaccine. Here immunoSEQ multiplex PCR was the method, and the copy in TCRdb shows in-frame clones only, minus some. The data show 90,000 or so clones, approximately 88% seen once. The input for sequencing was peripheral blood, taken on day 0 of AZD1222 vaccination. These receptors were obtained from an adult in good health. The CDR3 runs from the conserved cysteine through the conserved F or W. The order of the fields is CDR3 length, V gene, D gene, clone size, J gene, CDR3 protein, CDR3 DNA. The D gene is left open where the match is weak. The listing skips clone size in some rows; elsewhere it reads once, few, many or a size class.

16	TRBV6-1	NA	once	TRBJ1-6	CASSGEITDYNSPLHF	TGTGCCAGCAGTGGAGAGATAACGGACTATAATTCACCCCTCCACTTT
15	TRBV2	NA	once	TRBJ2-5	CASSGRATAGETQYF	TGTGCCAGCAGTGGACGGGCTACAGCCGGGGAGACCCAGTACTTC
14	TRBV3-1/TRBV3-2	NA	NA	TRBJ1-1	CASTLSSWNTEAFF	TGTGCCAGCACCCTCTCTTCATGGAACACTGAAGCTTTCTTT
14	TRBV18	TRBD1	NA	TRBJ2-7	CASSPGTDSYEQYF	TGTGCCAGCTCACCAGGGACAGACTCCTACGAGCAGTACTTC
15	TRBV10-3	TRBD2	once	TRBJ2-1	CATYSGGGVNNEQFF	TGTGCCACCTATAGCGGGGGGGGCGTCAACAATGAGCAGTTCTTC
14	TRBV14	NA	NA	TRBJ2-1	CASSPRLLINEQFF	TGTGCCAGCAGCCCGAGACTATTGATCAATGAGCAGTTCTTC
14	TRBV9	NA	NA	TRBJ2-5	CASSVSVYQETQYF	TGTGCCAGCAGCGTTAGCGTATACCAAGAGACCCAGTACTTC
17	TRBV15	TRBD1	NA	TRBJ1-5	CATSRGAYRGRDQPQHF	TGTGCCACCAGCAGAGGCGCTTACAGGGGGCGCGATCAGCCCCAGCATTTT
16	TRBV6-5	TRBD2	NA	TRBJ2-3	CASSYTASGDTDTQYF	TGTGCCAGCAGTTACACGGCTAGCGGGGACACAGATACGCAGTATTTT
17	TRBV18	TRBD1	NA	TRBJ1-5	CASSPSAGGRSNQPQHF	TGTGCCAGCTCACCCTCCGCAGGGGGTAGGTCGAATCAGCCCCAGCATTTT
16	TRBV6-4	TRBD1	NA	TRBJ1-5	CASSVADRFSNQPQHF	TGTGCCAGCAGTGTTGCGGACAGGTTTAGCAATCAGCCCCAGCATTTT
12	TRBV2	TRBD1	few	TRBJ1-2	CASRGTGIGYTF	TGTGCCAGCAGGGGGACAGGGATCGGCTACACCTTC
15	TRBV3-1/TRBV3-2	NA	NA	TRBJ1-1	CASSQVGGARSEAFF	TGTGCCAGCAGCCAAGTTGGAGGGGCGCGAAGTGAAGCTTTCTTT
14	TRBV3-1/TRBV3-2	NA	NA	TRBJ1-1	CASSPRGWNTEAFF	TGTGCCAGCAGCCCCCGGGGGTGGAACACTGAAGCTTTCTTT